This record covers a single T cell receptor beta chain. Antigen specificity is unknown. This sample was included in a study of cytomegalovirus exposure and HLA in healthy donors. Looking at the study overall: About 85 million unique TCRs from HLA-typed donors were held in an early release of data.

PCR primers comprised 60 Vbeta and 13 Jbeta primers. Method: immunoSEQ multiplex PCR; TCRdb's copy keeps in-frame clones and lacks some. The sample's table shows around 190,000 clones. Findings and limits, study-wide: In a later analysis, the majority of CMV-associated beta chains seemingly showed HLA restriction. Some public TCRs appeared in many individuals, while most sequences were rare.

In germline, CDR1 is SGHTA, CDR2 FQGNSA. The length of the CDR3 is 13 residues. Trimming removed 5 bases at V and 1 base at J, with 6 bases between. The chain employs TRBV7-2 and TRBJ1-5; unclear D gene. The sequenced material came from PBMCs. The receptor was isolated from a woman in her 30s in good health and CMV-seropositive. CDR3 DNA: TGTGCCAGCAGCACTTGGAGCAATCAGCCCCAGCATTTT. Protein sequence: CASSTWSNQPQHF.